This T cell receptor beta chain came from a study of early T cells in non-severe SARS-CoV-2 infection. This clonotype has at least ten counts. Its antigen is unknown. Study-wide results and limits: VDJdb-based annotation leaned toward anti-spike CD8 responses and missed private and CD4 specificities.

Attachment of unique molecular identifiers was made to individual cDNA molecules. MiXCR was run by TCRdb on the 5' RACE reads, yielding one entry per CDR3 protein. The sample lists 50,000 to 65,000 distinct CDR3 sequences, 8% to 9% occurring once. CDR3 size: 14 residues. The rearrangement joins TRBV12-2 to TRBJ1-4; the table's TRBD1 call for D was not verified on the DNA. TRBV12-2 is recorded as a pseudogene. Sequencing input: whole blood. The TCR sequence derives from an adult who was a healthcare worker with PCR-confirmed SARS-CoV-2 infection or an uninfected control (not recorded which). The DNA for the CDR3 is TGTGCAAGTCGCTTAAGGGGAACTAATGAAAAACTGTTTTTT. Residues: CASRLRGTNEKLFF.